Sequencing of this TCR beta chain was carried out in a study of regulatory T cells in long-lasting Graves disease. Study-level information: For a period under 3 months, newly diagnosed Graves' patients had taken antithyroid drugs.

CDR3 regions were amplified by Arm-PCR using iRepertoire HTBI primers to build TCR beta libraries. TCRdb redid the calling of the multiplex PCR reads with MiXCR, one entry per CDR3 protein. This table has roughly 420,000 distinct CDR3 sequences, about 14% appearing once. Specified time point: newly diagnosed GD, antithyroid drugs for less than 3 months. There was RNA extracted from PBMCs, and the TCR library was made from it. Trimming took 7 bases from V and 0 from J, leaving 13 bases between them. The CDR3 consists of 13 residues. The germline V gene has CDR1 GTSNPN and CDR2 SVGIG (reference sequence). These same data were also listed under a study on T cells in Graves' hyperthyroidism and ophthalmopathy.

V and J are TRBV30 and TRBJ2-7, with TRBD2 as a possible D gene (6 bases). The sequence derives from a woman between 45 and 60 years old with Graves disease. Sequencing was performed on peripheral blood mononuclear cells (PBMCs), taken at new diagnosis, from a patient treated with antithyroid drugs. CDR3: CALGLVSSYEQYF. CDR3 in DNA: TGTGCCTTGGGACTGGTGAGCTCCTACGAGCAGTACTTC.